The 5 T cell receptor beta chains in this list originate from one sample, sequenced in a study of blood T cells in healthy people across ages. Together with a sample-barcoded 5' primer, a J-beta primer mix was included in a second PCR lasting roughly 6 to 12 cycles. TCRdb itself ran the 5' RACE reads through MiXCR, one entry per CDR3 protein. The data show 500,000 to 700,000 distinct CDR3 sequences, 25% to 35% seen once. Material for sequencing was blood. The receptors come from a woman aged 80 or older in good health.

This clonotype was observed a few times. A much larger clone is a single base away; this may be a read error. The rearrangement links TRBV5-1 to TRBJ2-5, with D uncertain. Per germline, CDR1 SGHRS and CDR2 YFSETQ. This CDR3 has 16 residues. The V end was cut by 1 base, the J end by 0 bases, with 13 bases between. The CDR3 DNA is TGCGCCAGCAGCTTGATGTCCATGGGCAACCAAGAGACCCAGTACTTC. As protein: CASSLMSMGNQETQYF.

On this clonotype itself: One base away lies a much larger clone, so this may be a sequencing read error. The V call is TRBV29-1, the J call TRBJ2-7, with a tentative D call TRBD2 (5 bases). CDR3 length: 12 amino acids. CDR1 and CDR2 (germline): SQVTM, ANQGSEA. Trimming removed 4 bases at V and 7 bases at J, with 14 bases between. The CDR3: CSVGGAVNEQYF. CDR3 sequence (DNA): TGCAGCGTTGGAGGAGCGGTAAATGAGCAGTACTTC.

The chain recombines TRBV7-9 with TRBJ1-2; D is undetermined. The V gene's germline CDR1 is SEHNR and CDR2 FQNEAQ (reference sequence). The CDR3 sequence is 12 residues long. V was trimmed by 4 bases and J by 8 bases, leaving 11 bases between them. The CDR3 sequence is CASSSAEGGYTF. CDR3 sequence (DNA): TGTGCCAGCAGCTCCGCGGAGGGAGGCTACACCTTC.

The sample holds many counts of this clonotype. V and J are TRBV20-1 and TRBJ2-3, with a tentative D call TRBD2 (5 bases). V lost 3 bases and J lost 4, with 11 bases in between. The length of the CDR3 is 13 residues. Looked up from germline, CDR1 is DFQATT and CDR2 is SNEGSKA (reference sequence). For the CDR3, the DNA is TGCAGTGCTAGGGCCGGGGTGGCAGATACGCAGTATTTT. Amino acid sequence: CSARAGVADTQYF.

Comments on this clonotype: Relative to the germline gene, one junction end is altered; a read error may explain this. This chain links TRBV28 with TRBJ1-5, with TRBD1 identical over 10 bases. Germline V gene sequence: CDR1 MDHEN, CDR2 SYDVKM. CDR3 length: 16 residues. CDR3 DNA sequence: TGTACCAGCAGTTTCATAGGGACAGGGGGCAATCAGCCCCAGCATTTT. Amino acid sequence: CTSSFIGTGGNQPQHF.